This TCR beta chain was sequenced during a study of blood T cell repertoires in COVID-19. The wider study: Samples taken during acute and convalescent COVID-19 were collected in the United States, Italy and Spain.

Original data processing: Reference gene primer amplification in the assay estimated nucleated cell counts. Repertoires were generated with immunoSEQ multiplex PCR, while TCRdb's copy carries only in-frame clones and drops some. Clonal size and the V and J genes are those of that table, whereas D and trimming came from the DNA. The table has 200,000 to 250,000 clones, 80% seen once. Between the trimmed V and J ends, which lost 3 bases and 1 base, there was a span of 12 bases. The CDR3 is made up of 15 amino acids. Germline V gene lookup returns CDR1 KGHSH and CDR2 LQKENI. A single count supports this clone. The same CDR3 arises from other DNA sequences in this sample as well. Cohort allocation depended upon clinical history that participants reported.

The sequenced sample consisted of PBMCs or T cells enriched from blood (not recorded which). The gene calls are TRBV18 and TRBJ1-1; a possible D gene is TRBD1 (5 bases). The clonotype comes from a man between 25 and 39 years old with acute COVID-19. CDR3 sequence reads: CASSPAKGQNTEAFF. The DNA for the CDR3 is TGTGCCAGCTCACCGGCTAAAGGACAGAACACTGAAGCTTTCTTT.